The 13 T cell receptor beta chains below come from one sample, sequenced in a study of blood T cell repertoires in COVID-19. The data were produced by immunoSEQ multiplex PCR, yet TCRdb's version contains in-frame clones alone and is incomplete. The sample records just over 80,000 clones, 65% to 90% being singletons. The sample taken for sequencing was peripheral blood. The receptors originated from a man older than 75 with acute or convalescent COVID-19.

The genes are TRBV5-6 and TRBJ2-7; TRBD1 might be the D (5 bases). V was pared by 3 bases and J by 0 bases, with 19 bases between. CDR1 is SGHDT and CDR2 is YYEEEE in the germline V gene. CDR3 length equals 17 residues. The CDR3 protein is CASSSPGRTPSSYEQYF. CDR3 nucleotides: TGTGCCAGCAGCTCCCCTGGCAGGACACCAAGCTCCTACGAGCAGTACTTC.

This chain joins TRBV20-1 and TRBJ2-1; 9 nucleotides agree with TRBD2. The CDR3 sequence is 15 residues long. Germline CDR1 and CDR2: DFQATT and SNEGSKA (reference sequence). V dropped 3 bases and J dropped 6; count of bases not matched to a gene: 9. The CDR3 DNA reads as TGCAGTGCTAGTGGAGTAGCGGGAGCTAGCAATGAGCAGTTCTTC. It encodes CSASGVAGASNEQFF.

The chain joins TRBV18 to TRBJ1-3; D not resolved. V was cut by 6 bases and J by 0 bases, with 6 bases left in between. Germline CDR1 is KGHSH and CDR2 is LQKENI. This CDR3 is built from 13 residues. This CDR3 is CASSELSGNTIYF. The CDR3 DNA sequence: TGTGCCAGCTCGGAGCTCTCTGGAAACACCATATATTTT. Drawing the rest from reference TRBV18 and TRBJ1-3, the complete variable domain is NAGVMQNPRHLVRRRGQEARLRCSPMKGHSHVYWYRQLPEEGLKFMVYLQKENIIDESGMPKERFSAEFPKEGPSILRIQQVVRGDSAAYFCASSELSGNTIYFGEGSWLTVV.

The rearrangement links TRBV5-1 to TRBJ2-3; a possible D gene is TRBD1 (6 bases). Germline CDR1 and CDR2: SGHRS and YFSETQ. Trimming took off 2 bases at V and 2 bases at J, with 12 bases between the two ends. The CDR3 is 15 residues long. The CDR3 coding sequence is TGCGCCAGCAGCTTCACAGGGTCCCCCACAGATACGCAGTATTTT. Its protein is CASSFTGSPTDTQYF.

J is TRBJ2-2 and V is TRBV7-9, with 9 bases that match TRBD1. Germline values: CDR1 SEHNR, CDR2 FQNEAQ (reference sequence). CDR3 length equals 14 residues. Germline trimming cut 6 bases from V and 1 base from J; bases unmatched to any gene: 0. The CDR3 spells CASRGQGNTGELFF. The CDR3 bases are TGTGCCAGCAGGGGACAGGGGAACACCGGGGAGCTGTTTTTT.

The chain couples TRBV5-1 to TRBJ2-5, with D perhaps TRBD2 (6 bases). The CDR3 contains 13 residues. CDR1 SGHRS and CDR2 YFSETQ come from the germline V gene. V gave up 4 bases and J gave up 2 bases, with 9 bases separating them. The CDR3: CASSVRGQETQYF. As DNA, the CDR3 is TGCGCCAGCAGCGTGCGGGGTCAAGAGACCCAGTACTTC.

This chain joins TRBV6-1 and TRBJ1-5, with D uncertain. V was shortened by 7 bases and J by 6 bases, with 10 bases between the two germline ends. The CDR3 covers 12 residues. CDR1 MNHNS and CDR2 SASEGT come from the germline V gene. CDR3 residues: CASTSGTQPQHF. CDR3 sequence (DNA): TGTGCCAGCACGTCGGGAACTCAGCCCCAGCATTTT.

This clone was seen only a few times. The chain recombines TRBV30 with TRBJ2-7; D ambiguous. Trimming took off 2 bases at V and 5 bases at J, with 10 bases between the two ends. Germline V gene lookup returns CDR1 GTSNPN and CDR2 SVGIG (reference sequence). The CDR3 has 12 residues. The CDR3 loop reads CAWSSLLNEQYF. CDR3 nucleotides: TGTGCCTGGAGTTCACTCCTCAACGAGCAGTACTTC.

V gene TRBV7-2 combines with J gene TRBJ2-2, with 14 bases fitting TRBD2. Trimming cost V 3 bases and J 4 bases; bases outside gene matches: 1. CDR3 size: 16 residues. CDR1 is SGHTA and CDR2 is FQGNSA in the germline V gene. Written as DNA, the CDR3 is TGTGCCAGCAGCTTGGGACTAGCGGGAGTCACCGGGGAGCTGTTTTTT. Its protein is CASSLGLAGVTGELFF.

As DNA, the CDR3 is TGTGCCAGCAGCGTATCACTAGCGGGACAAGAGACCCAGTACTTC. Amino acid sequence: CASSVSLAGQETQYF. V gene TRBV9 combines with J gene TRBJ2-5; 10 bases agree with TRBD2. The CDR3 spans 15 residues. The V segment lost 1 base and the J segment 2 bases; nucleotides outside the gene matches: 2. Germline CDR1 SGDLS, CDR2 YYNGEE.

V gene TRBV24-1 combines with J gene TRBJ2-2; the D gene is possibly TRBD1 (6 bases). Trimming took 4 bases from V and 0 from J, leaving 14 bases between them. This CDR3 is 17 amino acids long. Germline V gene lookup returns CDR1 KGHDR and CDR2 SFDVKD. CDR3 bases: TGTGCCACCAGTGAAAAACCGGGACAACCGAACACCGGGGAGCTGTTTTTT. Translation: CATSEKPGQPNTGELFF.

CDR3 nucleotides: TGTGCCTGGAGTGTCCAGGCAGCAGAGACCCAGTACTTC. Encoded protein: CAWSVQAAETQYF. The J gene is TRBJ2-5, the V gene TRBV30, with no clear D. V was clipped by 0 bases and J by 4 bases, with 9 bases between them. This CDR3 has 13 amino acids. The germline V gene encodes CDR1 GTSNPN and CDR2 SVGIG (reference sequence). The full variable domain, rest sourced from reference TRBV30 and TRBJ2-5, is SQTIHQWPATLVQPVGSPLSLECTVEGTSNPNLYWYRQAAGRGLQLLFYSVGIGQISSEVPQNLSASRPQDRQFILSSKKLLLSDSGFYLCAWSVQAAETQYFGPGTRLLVL.

CDR3 in amino acids: CSVDSDDAKNIQYF. The CDR3 nucleotides read TGCAGCGTCGACTCGGATGATGCCAAAAACATTCAGTACTTC. The rearrangement uses TRBV29-1 and TRBJ2-4, with D unclear. The CDR3 spans 14 residues. The V end was cut by 6 bases, the J end by 1 base, with 13 bases between. CDR1 is SQVTM and CDR2 is ANQGSEA in the germline V gene.